This T cell receptor (beta chain) was found in a study of blood T cell repertoires in COVID-19. Overall study context: COVID-19 samples collected from the United States, Italy and Spain covered acute and convalescent phases. PBMCs, B-cell-depleted T cells, or T cells provided the cDNA or gDNA that made up the material.

This CDR3 region has 14 residues. With V trimmed by 5 bases and J by 5 bases, 8 bases remained unmatched. Germline V gene data show CDR1 as SNHLY and CDR2 as FYNNEI. Per the authors' pipeline: Estimates of nucleated cell counts were drawn from the amplification of reference gene primers. Repertoires were generated with immunoSEQ multiplex PCR, while TCRdb's copy carries only in-frame clones and drops some. The V and J calls and clone size were taken over from that table, and D and trimming were inferred from the DNA. The data contain approximately 100,000 clones, almost 95% of them singletons. The sequenced sample was peripheral blood. The sequence was obtained from a man aged 45 to 65 with active COVID-19. This sequence joins TRBV2 and TRBJ2-7, with 8 positions matching TRBD2. In DNA, the CDR3 is TGTGCCAGCAGTAGCAGCGGGAGAATCCACGAGCAGTACTTC. This encodes CASSSSGRIHEQYF.